The clone carrying this TCR beta chain was seen more than once but under ten times. Its target is unknown. This specimen comes from a study of vaccination and CD4 T cells after COVID-19. The study's findings and limits: The authors studied relatively few convalescent patients and analyzed no early post-infection timepoints. There was no significant change from around 21 to 38 median reactive clonotypes. A median 86.3% of convalescent patients' SARS-CoV-2-reactive clones emerged only after vaccination.

The germline CDR1 and CDR2 sequences are MNHNS and SASEGT. The CDR3 covers 13 residues. Trimming stripped 5 bases from V and 0 bases from J, with 7 bases between. Treatment denoted: approximately 10-day PBMC culture with coronavirus spike peptide pools or control peptides (ViraFEST assay). Positivity by PCR occurred from March to December 2020, a period that predated US Alpha, Beta and Delta variants. An Oncomine TCR Beta short-read assay was used to sequence the DNA from cultured CD4+ T cells. One entry per CDR3 protein, called by TCRdb with MiXCR from the PCR reads. The table shows 13,000 to 15,000 distinct CDR3 sequences, with roughly a third occurring only once.

V usage is TRBV6-1 and J usage is TRBJ1-1, with D possibly matching TRBD1 (5 bases). The clonotype originates from a human donor who had recovered from COVID-19. Material: CD4+ T cells from blood, cultured in vitro, obtained after SARS-CoV-2 vaccination. The CDR3 protein is CASSRQLNTEAFF. DNA of the CDR3: TGTGCCAGCAGTAGACAGCTGAACACTGAAGCTTTCTTT.